Below, 12 T cell receptor beta chains from the same sample are listed, as sequenced in a study of T cell clonality in common variable immunodeficiency. TCRdb keeps only in-frame clones here, not all; method: immunoSEQ multiplex PCR. The sample is made up of about 35,000 clones, none counted only once. The source material was peripheral blood mononuclear cells. These receptors were obtained from a person aged 18-70 years in good health.

This clone occurred many times. The DNA ends 3 residues before the CDR3 does, and the rest of the CDR3 is filled in from the germline J gene. The V and J genes are TRBV14 and TRBJ2-1, with 7 bases aligning to TRBD2. The CDR3 totals 17 residues. J was trimmed by 9 bases and V by 7 bases; bases with no gene match: 21. The germline V gene has CDR1 SGHDN and CDR2 FVKESK. The CDR3 DNA, read in part, is TGTGCCAGCACCGATACAGTCGGACTAGGGTTTCGTCCTGAG. Amino acid sequence: CASTDTVGLGFRPE. The entire CDR3 protein reads CASTDTVGLGFRPEQFF.

This clone was counted only a few times. A much larger clone differs by one base, so this may be a read error. The read falls 3 residues short of the CDR3 end, and the missing part is taken from the germline J gene. The rearrangement links TRBV19 to TRBJ2-2; TRBD1 is a possible D gene (7 bases). The CDR3 length is 14 residues. Germline values: CDR1 LNHDA, CDR2 SQIVND (reference sequence). The CDR3 spells CASSGTANTGGLFF. The CDR3 DNA, read in part, is TGTGCCAGTAGTGGGACAGCGAACACCGGGGGG.

This clone was seen many times. With the read ending 3 residues before the CDR3 end, the germline J gene is used to fill in that end. The chain carries TRBV14 and TRBJ2-2; 12 nucleotides match TRBD2. The CDR3 is 20 amino acids. Trimming removed 3 bases from V and 6 bases from J; junction bases left unmatched: 17. In germline, CDR1 is SGHDN, CDR2 FVKESK. CDR3 DNA, as far as it was read: TGTGCCAGCAGCCAGACTTTGGGACAGAGGACTAGCGGGAAAGCCGGGGAG. This encodes CASSQTLGQRTSGKAGE. The entire CDR3 is CASSQTLGQRTSGKAGELFF.

This clone has a count of ten or more. From the germline J gene comes the end of the CDR3, since the read stops 3 residues before it. The chain joins TRBV19 to TRBJ1-1, with TRBD1 matching over 7 bases. In germline, CDR1 is LNHDA, CDR2 SQIVND (reference sequence). V gave up 5 bases and J gave up 7 bases; unmatched junction bases: 7. The CDR3 is made up of 13 amino acids. The CDR3: CASSLGQASEAFF. The sequenced CDR3 bases are TGTGCCAGTAGTCTCGGACAGGCAAGTGAA.

This clone was counted ten times or more. The sequence runs out 3 residues before the end of the CDR3; the remainder is reconstructed from the germline J gene. J is TRBJ2-3 and V is TRBV9; D gene unclear. V lost 4 bases and J 0 bases, leaving 12 bases between the germline ends. Germline CDR1 reads SGDLS; CDR2 reads YYNGEE. The CDR3 covers 15 residues. CDR3 loop: CASSRERHSTDTQYF. The covered CDR3 bases are TGTGCCAGCAGCAGAGAGAGGCACAGCACAGATACG.

There are many counts of this clone. The read stops 3 residues short of the end of the CDR3; the missing end is completed from the germline J gene. This chain uses TRBV30 with TRBJ1-2, with D perhaps matching TRBD1 (6 bases). Between the trimmed V and J ends, which lost 2 bases and 2 bases, there was a span of 12 bases. The CDR3 has 14 amino acids. Germline loops: CDR1 GTSNPN, CDR2 SVGIG (reference sequence). CDR3 in amino acids: CAWSKTGPNYGYTF. The sequenced part of the CDR3 DNA is TGTGCCTGGAGTAAGACAGGCCCGAACTATGGC. The variable domain in full, completed from reference TRBV30 and TRBJ1-2, reads SQTIHQWPATLVQPVGSPLSLECTVEGTSNPNLYWYRQAAGRGLQLLFYSVGIGQISSEVPQNLSASRPQDRQFILSSKKLLLSDSGFYLCAWSKTGPNYGYTFGSGTRLTVV.

This clone was counted many times. The read stops 3 residues short of the end of the CDR3; the missing end is completed from the germline J gene. V usage is TRBV4-2 and J usage is TRBJ2-5; TRBD2 matches at 11 bases. The germline V gene encodes CDR1 LGHNA and CDR2 YNFKEQ. This CDR3 is 17 amino acids long. Germline trimming cut 1 base from V and 0 bases from J; bases unmatched to any gene: 4. The covered CDR3 bases are TGTGCCAGCAGCCAAGTTCTAGCGGGAGGATACCAAGAGACC. This gives the protein CASSQVLAGGYQET. The complete CDR3 reads CASSQVLAGGYQETQYF.

This clone appeared many times. The read ends 3 residues shy of where the CDR3 ends; the end is completed using the germline J gene. This sequence joins TRBV14 and TRBJ1-2; D gene ambiguous. Per germline, CDR1 SGHDN and CDR2 FVKESK. The V gene lost 4 bases and the J gene lost 5 bases, with 14 bases spanning the gap. CDR3 length: 14 amino acids. CDR3 DNA, as far as it was read: TGTGCCAGCAGCCCTCGCCTCACGGGTTATGGC. Translating it yields CASSPRLTGYG. The entire CDR3 protein is CASSPRLTGYGYTF.

This clone was seen a handful of times. Read coverage stops 3 residues before the CDR3 terminus; the germline J gene supplies the remainder. The gene calls are TRBV6-2 or TRBV6-3 and TRBJ2-3; perhaps TRBD1 as D (6 bases). Germline lookup yields CDR1 MNHEY and CDR2 SVGEGT. The CDR3 has 15 residues. CDR3 bases read: TGTGCCAGCAGTAACAGGGAAACGTACCAAGAGACG. Translating it yields CASSNRETYQET. The entire CDR3 protein is CASSNRETYQETQYF.

This clone showed up many times. From the germline J gene comes the end of the CDR3, since the read stops 3 residues before it. This chain links TRBV5-6 with TRBJ2-1; TRBD2 agrees at 10 bases. The CDR3 sequence is 14 residues long. The junction had 0 bases not matched to a gene; V was cut back by 2 bases and J by 4 bases. Germline V gene data show CDR1 as SGHDT and CDR2 as YYEEEE. The part of the CDR3 DNA that was read is TGTGCCAGCAGCTTTAGCGGGAGGTACAATGAG. Translating gives CASSFSGRYNE. The complete CDR3 sequence is CASSFSGRYNEQFF. Filled out from reference TRBV5-6 and TRBJ2-1, the complete variable domain reads DAGVTQSPTHLIKTRGQQVTLRCSPKSGHDTVSWYQQALGQGPQFIFQYYEEEERQRGNFPDRFSGHQFPNYSSELNVNALLLGDSALYLCASSFSGRYNEQFFGPGTRLTVL.

At least ten counts were recorded for this clone. The CDR3 goes on 3 residues after the read ends, and that part is filled in from the germline J gene. The V call is TRBV6-4, the J call TRBJ2-1; no firm D call. V lost 6 bases and J lost 4, with 7 bases in between. The CDR3 totals 12 residues. The germline V gene encodes CDR1 MRHNA and CDR2 SNTAGT. CDR3 DNA, as far as it was read: TGTGCCAGCAGACGGCGGTACAATGAG. Translated, it gives CASRRRYNE. The full-length CDR3 reads as CASRRRYNEQFF.

This clone was recorded many times. Read sequence stops 3 residues before the CDR3 end, and the germline J gene provides the missing end. The chain joins TRBV20-1 to TRBJ1-1, with 7 nucleotides matching TRBD1. Germline V gives CDR1 DFQATT, CDR2 SNEGSKA (reference sequence). Losses at the gene ends were 1 base for V and 1 base for J; bases not matched to a gene: 6. The CDR3 is made up of 15 amino acids. The CDR3 sequence is CSARGHGQANTEAFF. The sequenced CDR3 bases are TGCAGTGCTAGAGGCCACGGACAGGCGAACACTGAA.